These 19 T cell receptor beta chains were all obtained from the same sample, sequenced in a study of T cells after yellow fever vaccination. Via MiXCR, TCRdb re-called the 5' RACE reads, giving one row per CDR3 protein. The sample has approximately 510,000 distinct CDR3 sequences, roughly a fifth seen once. Sequencing used PBMCs, obtained less than 25 days after the first yellow fever vaccination. Receptors originate from a man aged 18-30 years who received the YFV17D yellow fever vaccine.

The chain couples TRBV20-1 to TRBJ1-1; weak D call: TRBD1 (5 bases). The CDR3 extends over 13 amino acids. Germline values: CDR1 DFQATT, CDR2 SNEGSKA (reference sequence). V lost 6 bases and J lost 3, with 14 bases in between. Here the CDR3 reads CSAWGTGYTEAFF. The CDR3, as DNA: TGCAGTGCCTGGGGTACAGGATACACTGAAGCTTTCTTT.

This clonotype was recorded many times. The chain is built from TRBV5-1 and TRBJ1-5; D unclear. Between the trimmed V and J ends, which lost 0 bases and 4 bases, there was a span of 5 bases. The length of the CDR3 is 13 residues. CDR1 SGHRS and CDR2 YFSETQ come from the germline V gene. CDR3 bases: TGCGCCAGCAGCTTGGCCGGAAATCAGCCCCAGCATTTT. Its protein product is CASSLAGNQPQHF. Full variable domain (outside the CDR3, taken from reference TRBV5-1 and TRBJ1-5): KAGVTQTPRYLIKTRGQQVTLSCSPISGHRSVSWYQQTPGQGLQFLFEYFSETQRNKGNFPGRFSGRQFSNSRSEMNVSTLELGDSALYLCASSLAGNQPQHFGDGTRLSIL.

This chain connects TRBV6-1 to TRBJ2-2; no definite D call. Trimming shortened V by 8 bases and J by 6 bases, and 13 bases separated the two germline ends. The CDR3 spans 13 residues. Germline CDR1 and CDR2: MNHNS and SASEGT. The CDR3, as DNA: TGTGCCAGCGACCCATTATCGGCCGGGGAGCTGTTTTTT. Its translation: CASDPLSAGELFF.

This clonotype was seen a few times. For the CDR3, the DNA is TGTGCCAGCAGCTTCAGACTAGCGTCGGCCGGGGAGCTGTTTTTT. This encodes CASSFRLASAGELFF. The chain couples TRBV5-4 to TRBJ2-2; 8 bases agree with TRBD2. This CDR3 is 15 amino acids long. Germline assignment: CDR1 SGHNT and CDR2 YYREEE (reference sequence). After removal of 2 bases from V and 6 bases from J, the junction contained 6 bases not matched to a gene.

This clonotype has a handful of counts. The V and J genes are TRBV20-1 and TRBJ2-3; a possible D gene is TRBD1 (6 bases). The V gene's germline CDR1 is DFQATT and CDR2 SNEGSKA (reference sequence). V lost 6 bases, J lost 3 bases, and 13 bases lay in between. There are 13 residues in the CDR3. This CDR3 reads CSARRTATDTQYF. CDR3 nucleotides: TGCAGTGCCAGACGGACAGCTACAGATACGCAGTATTTT.

The V gene is TRBV4-1, the J gene TRBJ2-1, with 7 bases matching TRBD1. The J segment lost 2 bases and the V segment lost 6 bases, leaving 7 bases of the junction unmatched. The V gene's germline CDR1 is MGHRA and CDR2 YSYEKL. There are 15 residues in the CDR3. CDR3 sequence reads: CASRDPTGAYNEQFF. CDR3 bases: TGCGCCAGCAGAGACCCTACAGGGGCCTACAATGAGCAGTTCTTC.

V and J are TRBV9 and TRBJ1-6; D is unclear. The CDR3 has 17 residues. The V gene lost 0 bases and the J gene lost 10 bases, with 20 bases spanning the gap. Germline CDR1 SGDLS, CDR2 YYNGEE. The CDR3 loop is CASSVGGNGPSGSPLHF. CDR3 DNA: TGTGCCAGCAGCGTAGGAGGAAACGGTCCTTCGGGCTCACCCCTCCACTTT.

V is TRBV4-3 and J is TRBJ1-1; D call uncertain. This CDR3 is 15 amino acids long. From germline, CDR1 is LGHNA and CDR2 YSLEER. Trimming cost V 1 base and J 0 bases, with 9 bases left between them. The CDR3 sequence is CASSQASFMNTEAFF. The CDR3 DNA is TGCGCCAGCAGCCAAGCAAGTTTCATGAACACTGAAGCTTTCTTT.

This clonotype showed up just a few times. The rearrangement links TRBV10-3 to TRBJ2-3, with no clear D. CDR1 and CDR2 from the germline V gene are ENHRY and SYGVKD. The CDR3 contains 13 residues. V was clipped by 2 bases and J by 3 bases, with 6 bases between them. For the CDR3, the DNA is TGTGCCATCAGTGAGGGTTGGACAGATACGCAGTATTTT. Its protein product is CAISEGWTDTQYF.

A few counts support this clonotype. CDR3: CASSLMAEGLKEAFF. The CDR3 DNA is TGTGCCAGCAGCTTAATGGCCGAGGGTCTGAAGGAAGCTTTCTTT. The gene calls are TRBV11-2 and TRBJ1-1; unclear D gene. V lost 2 bases, J lost 8 bases, and 18 bases lay in between. Germline V gene lookup returns CDR1 SGHAT and CDR2 FQNNGV. CDR3 length: 15 amino acids.

The chain is built from TRBV10-3 and TRBJ2-3; either TRBD1 or TRBD2 may fit D (6 bases each). The CDR3 has 14 residues. Germline CDR1 reads ENHRY; CDR2 reads SYGVKD. Trimming cost V 5 bases and J 4 bases, with 13 bases left between them. CDR3 DNA: TGTGCCATCAGTCTAGGGGGGCTGGCAGATACGCAGTATTTT. This sequence encodes CAISLGGLADTQYF.

The chain has TRBV7-6 and TRBJ2-2, with D perhaps matching TRBD1 (5 bases). Trimming removed 6 bases at V and 4 bases at J, with 12 bases between. Germline CDR1 is SGHVS and CDR2 is FNYEAQ. The CDR3 totals 14 residues. The CDR3 DNA follows: TGTGCCAGCAGTCCCAATGGGGCCACCGGGGAGCTGTTTTTT. Encoded protein: CASSPNGATGELFF.

This clonotype came up a few times. The chain is built from TRBV28 and TRBJ2-1, with D unclear. The V gene lost 8 bases and the J gene lost 0 bases, with 8 bases spanning the gap. Germline CDR1 MDHEN, CDR2 SYDVKM. CDR3 length: 13 residues. The DNA for the CDR3 is TGTGCCAGCGGCCCCCGCTCCTACAATGAGCAGTTCTTC. It is translated as CASGPRSYNEQFF.

The V gene is TRBV29-1, the J gene TRBJ2-2; the D call may be TRBD1 or TRBD2 (6 bases each). CDR3 size: 13 residues. Trimming took 1 base from V and 6 from J, leaving 9 bases between them. Germline-derived CDR1 and CDR2 are SQVTM and ANQGSEA. Here the CDR3 DNA reads TGCAGCGTTGAAGGGAGGGGGGCCGGGGAGCTGTTTTTT. Its protein product is CSVEGRGAGELFF.

This clonotype came up many times. The V gene is TRBV10-3, the J gene TRBJ2-2; D not certain. The CDR3 length is 13 residues. Trimming shortened V by 11 bases and J by 5 bases, and 15 bases separated the two germline ends. CDR1 and CDR2 from the germline V gene are ENHRY and SYGVKD. The CDR3 nucleotides are TGTGCCGCTTGGAGTTCGGTGACCGGGGAGCTGTTTTTT. It encodes CAAWSSVTGELFF.

In its sample, this clonotype was seen a few times. The gene calls are TRBV18 and TRBJ1-1; D not resolved. CDR3 length: 12 residues. V gave up 4 bases and J gave up 6 bases, with 9 bases separating them. Germline CDR1 and CDR2: KGHSH and LQKENI. The CDR3 coding sequence is TGTGCCAGCTCACGCACTTCCCCTGAAGCTTTCTTT. It codes for CASSRTSPEAFF.

This clonotype was picked up a small number of times. The rearrangement uses TRBV5-1 and TRBJ2-3, with 10 bases matching TRBD2. CDR1 and CDR2 from the germline V gene are SGHRS and YFSETQ. The CDR3 contains 16 residues. The J segment lost 4 bases and the V segment lost 0 bases, leaving 5 bases of the junction unmatched. The CDR3 DNA reads TGCGCCAGCAGCTTGGGTAGCGGGGGGCGGCCAGATACGCAGTATTTT. Translating it yields CASSLGSGGRPDTQYF.

The chain carries TRBV19 and TRBJ2-4, with D hard to call. V was pared by 8 bases and J by 7 bases, with 12 bases between. CDR3 length: 12 residues. Germline CDR1 LNHDA, CDR2 SQIVND (reference sequence). The CDR3, as DNA: TGTGCCAGTCTGGCTCCCGCGAACATTCAGTACTTC. This encodes CASLAPANIQYF.

The chain carries TRBV9 and TRBJ1-5, with a tentative D call TRBD1 (6 bases). The length of the CDR3 is 14 residues. Germline V lookup: CDR1 SGDLS, CDR2 YYNGEE. V lost 3 bases to trimming and J lost 2 bases, with 9 bases between them. The CDR3 nucleotides are TGTGCCAGCAGCGCCCCAGGGGGCAATCAGCCCCAGCATTTT. Its protein product is CASSAPGGNQPQHF.